The T cell receptor (beta chain) under discussion was sequenced for a study of shared clonotypes between healthy human individuals. Overall study: Per donor, three plates held CD4 naive cells, three held CD4 memory, two held CD8 naive and one held CD8 memory.

Notes on this clone: The antigen is unknown.

J was trimmed by 5 bases and V by 2 bases; bases with no gene match: 4. Germline CDR1 and CDR2: SGHNT and YYREEE (reference sequence). CDR3 length equals 15 residues. Points from the study as a whole: Generally, naive subsets (rather than memory subsets) showed larger estimated richness.

Some clones are missing from TCRdb's copy, which holds only in-frame ones; the method was immunoSEQ multiplex PCR. The sample has millions of clones, around nine tenths seen once; the top ten hold around 0.14%. The TCR originated in a man younger than 35 in good health. J is TRBJ2-7 and V is TRBV5-4, with 13 positions matching TRBD2. The sequencing sample was made of naive CD4+ T cells sorted from blood. Subset: CD45RA+ positively selected. CDR3 region: CASSFTSGGADEQYF. The CDR3 DNA sequence: TGTGCCAGCAGCTTCACTAGCGGGGGGGCAGACGAGCAGTACTTC.